There are a few counts of the clone carrying this T cell receptor (beta chain). Its antigen is currently unknown. The data stem from a study of cytomegalovirus exposure and HLA in healthy donors. In the study overall: From some 180 million T cells, an earlier analysis saw roughly 100 million unique TCR beta sequences. Study-wide points: In a later analysis, at a false discovery rate of 0.05, about 17,000 TCR beta sequences matched HLA alleles. The study found most TCR sequences rare, yet found some public TCRs in many donors.

Trimming removed 3 bases at V and 0 bases at J, with 17 bases between. Looked up from germline, CDR1 is LGHNT and CDR2 is FRNRAP. This CDR3 contains 17 residues. Use of 60 Vbeta and 13 Jbeta primers characterized the PCR. Repertoires were generated with immunoSEQ multiplex PCR, while TCRdb's copy carries only in-frame clones and drops some. The sample shows around 210,000 clones, around 80% of them seen only once. Sequences were obtained from PBMCs. The chain employs TRBV12-5 and TRBJ1-1; no firm D call. The sequence was obtained from a boy aged 5 to 17 in good health and CMV-seronegative. The CDR3 region is CASGFLGVGDLNTEAFF. The CDR3 bases are TGTGCTAGTGGTTTTTTGGGAGTCGGAGACCTGAACACTGAAGCTTTCTTT.